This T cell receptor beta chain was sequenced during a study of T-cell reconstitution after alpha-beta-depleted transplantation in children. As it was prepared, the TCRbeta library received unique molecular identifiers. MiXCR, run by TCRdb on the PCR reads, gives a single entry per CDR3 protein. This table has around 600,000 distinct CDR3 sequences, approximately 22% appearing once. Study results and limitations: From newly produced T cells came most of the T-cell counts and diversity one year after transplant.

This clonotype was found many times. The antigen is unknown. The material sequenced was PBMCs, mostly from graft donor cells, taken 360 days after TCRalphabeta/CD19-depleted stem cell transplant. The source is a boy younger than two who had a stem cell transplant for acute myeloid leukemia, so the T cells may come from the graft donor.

The CDR3 coding sequence is TGTGCCAGCAGCTTAGGCGCGAACAGCGTGGGGTCCTACGAGCAGTACGTC. Amino acids: CASSLGANSVGSYEQYV. The chain links TRBV13 to TRBJ2-7, with D unresolved. This CDR3 region has 17 residues. V dropped 0 bases and J dropped 1 base, with 16 bases sitting between them. Looked up from germline, CDR1 is PRHDT and CDR2 is FYEKMQ (reference sequence).